This T cell receptor beta chain was captured by sequencing in a study of T cell repertoires in cytomegalovirus infection. On the study more broadly: Public TCR beta signatures marked donors with CMV infection and the matching HLA.

TCRdb passed the reads through MiXCR, listing each CDR3 protein once. The sample shows hundreds of thousands of distinct CDR3 sequences, 31% of them seen only once. Trimming took 4 bases from V and 6 from J; bases not matched to a gene: 10. The CDR3 is 17 amino acids. The germline gives CDR1 MNHNY, CDR2 SVGAGI (reference sequence). Notes on the study in general: There were HLA-C-restricted CMV-specific TCR beta clonotypes dominating the ex vivo response. Accumulated public TCR beta family frequency recognized individuals carrying CMV together with the relevant HLA.

This clonotype was counted between two and nine times. The antigen remains undetermined. The specimen sequenced was PBMCs. This TCR was sampled from a human donor in good health (CMV status not recorded). Some clones in this sample may be carry-over from other donors' samples. This chain joins TRBV6-6 and TRBJ2-2; 11 bases line up with TRBD2. DNA for the CDR3: TGTGCCAGCAGTTTCCTCTTAGCGGGGGGGCCCGCCGGGGAGCTGTTTTTT. This codes for CASSFLLAGGPAGELFF.